This TCR beta chain derives from a study of cytomegalovirus exposure and HLA in healthy donors. Whole-study findings and limits: Among TCR sequences, most were rare, though some public TCRs appeared in many donors. Researchers counted roughly 160 TCR beta chains as cytomegalovirus-associated.

For this clone: What it recognizes is unknown.

This CDR3 is 19 amino acids long. The germline gives CDR1 SNHLY, CDR2 FYNNEI. Deletions cut 3 bases from V and 3 bases from J, with 24 bases between. Sequencing was performed with immunoSEQ multiplex PCR; in TCRdb, only in-frame clones are kept and a portion is missing. Of around 300,000 clones in the sample, roughly 88% were seen once. The source of this sequence is a man aged 25-45 years in good health and CMV-seronegative. Source material: PBMCs. This chain links TRBV2 with TRBJ2-4; possibly TRBD2 for D (6 bases). The CDR3 DNA follows: TGTGCCAGCAGTGAGACTGGGACTTCCTTTGGAGGAGACAAAAACATTCAGTACTTC. This sequence encodes CASSETGTSFGGDKNIQYF.